Shown below are 22 T cell receptor beta chains from a single sample sequenced in a study of T-cell memory formation after mild COVID-19. Each CDR3 protein is one row after TCRdb ran MiXCR on the 5' RACE reads. The repertoire consists of just under 550,000 distinct CDR3 sequences, with around 20% occurring once and the leading ten covering approximately 12%. The sample was PBMCs or a T cell subset sorted from them (not recorded which). The source is an adult woman who had mild COVID-19 (a few samples of this study predate the infection). Cell type and time point are not known.

This clonotype was detected only once. The V gene is TRBV19, the J gene TRBJ1-6; a possible D gene is TRBD1 (6 bases). This CDR3 is built from 13 residues. Trimming left V 10 bases short and J 8 bases short, with 15 bases between. CDR1 LNHDA and CDR2 SQIVND come from the germline V gene (reference sequence). This CDR3 reads CATTDRPYSPLHF. The CDR3 coding sequence is TGTGCCACCACTGACAGGCCCTATTCACCCCTCCACTTT.

J is TRBJ2-7 and V is TRBV7-9; 7 bases are a match to TRBD2. The CDR3 runs to 16 residues. V lost 5 bases, J lost 1 base, and 11 bases stayed unmatched. From germline, CDR1 is SEHNR and CDR2 FQNEAQ (reference sequence). This CDR3 is CASSPGVRGYSYEQYF. CDR3 DNA sequence: TGTGCCAGCAGCCCAGGCGTGCGGGGGTATTCCTACGAGCAGTACTTC.

This clonotype has a handful of counts. The chain couples TRBV29-1 to TRBJ2-1, with 8 bases that match TRBD2. The germline gives CDR1 SQVTM, CDR2 ANQGSEA. J gave up 4 bases and V 7 bases, and 12 bases lay outside the gene matches. The CDR3 spans 15 residues. CDR3: CSAVEDLAGYNEQFF. CDR3 DNA: TGCAGCGCTGTGGAGGATTTAGCGGGATACAATGAGCAGTTCTTC.

The chain uses TRBV7-2 and TRBJ2-7; D not resolved. Trimming stripped 5 bases from V and 3 bases from J, with 8 bases between. CDR3 length: 12 residues. CDR1 is SGHTA and CDR2 is FQGNSA in the germline V gene. The CDR3 protein is CASSTDLYEQYF. The CDR3 DNA follows: TGTGCCAGCAGCACCGACCTCTACGAGCAGTACTTC.

This clonotype was seen a handful of times. V is TRBV7-9 and J is TRBJ2-2, with D possibly matching TRBD1 (5 bases). Trimming removed 5 bases at V and 5 bases at J, with 15 bases between. Per germline, CDR1 SEHNR and CDR2 FQNEAQ (reference sequence). CDR3 length: 15 residues. The CDR3 region has the DNA TGTGCCAGCAGCCCACACGAGACAGTGACCGGGGAGCTGTTTTTT. Translation gives CASSPHETVTGELFF.

This chain uses TRBV9 with TRBJ2-3; D not certain. The CDR3 totals 15 residues. Germline V CDR1 and CDR2: SGDLS, YYNGEE. Trimming took off 0 bases at V and 0 bases at J, with 8 bases between the two ends. In DNA form, the CDR3 reads TGTGCCAGCAGCGTAGCACAGTCTAGCACAGATACGCAGTATTTT. Residues: CASSVAQSSTDTQYF.

The V call is TRBV24-1, the J call TRBJ2-1; TRBD2 matches 8 bases. Germline values: CDR1 KGHDR, CDR2 SFDVKD. Trimming at V came to 1 base and at J to 10 bases, leaving 5 bases not matched to a gene. CDR3 length: 14 amino acids. The CDR3 DNA is TGTGCCACCAGTGATTTCCGGGAGGGATTAGAGCAGTTCTTC. Its protein is CATSDFREGLEQFF.

This clonotype was seen a handful of times. The chain uses TRBV14 and TRBJ2-5, with D hard to call. Trimming removed 4 bases at V and 5 bases at J, with 23 bases between. In germline, CDR1 is SGHDN, CDR2 FVKESK. The CDR3 contains 17 residues. Here the CDR3 DNA reads TGTGCCAGCAGCCTCTCAACGGCAACAGAATTAAGGGAGACCCAGTACTTC. It yields the protein CASSLSTATELRETQYF.

The gene calls are TRBV5-1 and TRBJ2-1; 8 positions agree with TRBD1. This CDR3 spans 17 amino acids. Germline loops: CDR1 SGHRS, CDR2 YFSETQ. Trimming at V came to 5 bases and at J to 4 bases, leaving 14 bases not matched to a gene. The CDR3 spells CASSSHVGDRSYNEQFF. CDR3 sequence (DNA): TGCGCCAGCAGTTCCCACGTAGGGGACAGGTCTTACAATGAGCAGTTCTTC.

A few counts support this clonotype. The gene calls are TRBV4-1 and TRBJ2-2; 9 bases agree with TRBD1. With V trimmed by 4 bases and J by 3 bases, 9 bases remained unmatched. The germline V gene encodes CDR1 MGHRA and CDR2 YSYEKL. The CDR3 is made up of 17 amino acids. The CDR3 DNA sequence: TGCGCCAGCAGCCGGTTTAAGACAGGGGGGGACACCGGGGAGCTGTTTTTT. Translating gives CASSRFKTGGDTGELFF.

The chain joins TRBV7-8 to TRBJ2-7, with 7 bases matching TRBD1. The V gene end was trimmed by 5 bases and the J gene end by 2 bases; junction bases not matched to a gene: 3. The V gene's germline CDR1 is SGHVS and CDR2 FQNEAQ. This CDR3 has 13 residues. The CDR3 DNA sequence: TGTGCCAGCAGCGTCGACAGGGCCTACGAGCAGTACTTC. Amino acid sequence: CASSVDRAYEQYF.

This clonotype was seen many times. The chain carries TRBV5-1 and TRBJ2-2; no firm D call. Germline-derived CDR1 and CDR2 are SGHRS and YFSETQ. Trimming stripped 4 bases from V and 4 bases from J, with 5 bases between. The CDR3 covers 12 residues. The CDR3 is CASSQSTGELFF. The CDR3 DNA follows: TGCGCCAGCAGCCAATCCACCGGGGAGCTGTTTTTT.

The chain has TRBV20-1 and TRBJ1-2; possibly TRBD1 for D (5 bases). From germline, CDR1 is DFQATT and CDR2 SNEGSKA (reference sequence). Deletions cut 4 bases from V and 4 bases from J, with 13 bases between. The length of the CDR3 is 13 residues. The CDR3 region has the DNA TGCAGTGCTACATCAGGGCTCAGCTATGGCTACACCTTC. Protein product: CSATSGLSYGYTF.

The chain employs TRBV7-9 and TRBJ2-1; 8 positions agree with TRBD2. This CDR3 is 15 amino acids long. The germline gives CDR1 SEHNR, CDR2 FQNEAQ (reference sequence). J lost 3 bases, V lost 5 bases, and 6 bases had no gene match. CDR3 DNA sequence: TGTGCCAGCAGCCAGGGACTAGTCCACTACAATGAGCAGTTCTTC. It specifies CASSQGLVHYNEQFF.

This clonotype appeared many times. V usage is TRBV7-3 and J usage is TRBJ2-2; D remains ambiguous. V gave up 2 bases and J gave up 6 bases, with 7 bases separating them. The CDR3 covers 13 residues. CDR1 and CDR2 (germline): SGHTA, FQGTGA. The CDR3 here is CASSLVPSGELFF. Written as DNA, the CDR3 is TGTGCCAGCAGCTTAGTTCCTTCCGGGGAGCTGTTTTTT.

This clonotype has a count of ten or more. The CDR3 loop reads CASSPGGSYGYTF. As DNA, the CDR3 is TGTGCCAGCAGCCCAGGGGGGAGCTATGGCTACACCTTC. The J gene is TRBJ1-2, the V gene TRBV5-6; 7 nucleotides line up with TRBD1. The CDR3 consists of 13 residues. CDR1 and CDR2 (germline): SGHDT, YYEEEE. Trimming cost V 4 bases and J 4 bases; bases outside gene matches: 4.

CDR3 sequence: CSSNRQVTDTQYF. DNA for the CDR3: TGTTCAAGCAACAGACAAGTCACAGATACGCAGTATTTT. The chain is built from TRBV5-5 and TRBJ2-3; D remains unclear. The CDR3 has 13 residues. CDR1 is SGHKS, CDR2 YYEKEE, per germline (reference sequence). Together with reference TRBV5-5 and TRBJ2-3, the CDR3 gives the full variable domain: DAGVTQSPTHLIKTRGQQVTLRCSPISGHKSVSWYQQVLGQGPQFIFQYYEKEERGRGNFPDRFSARQFPNYSSELNVNALLLGDSALYLCSSNRQVTDTQYFGPGTRLTVL.

This chain joins TRBV12-3 or TRBV12-4 and TRBJ1-1, with 7 bases aligning to TRBD1. With V trimmed by 5 bases and J by 3 bases, 9 bases remained unmatched. This CDR3 region has 15 residues. This chain's CDR3 is CASSQPTGRDTEAFF. The CDR3 nucleotides are TGTGCCAGCAGTCAGCCGACAGGGCGGGACACTGAAGCTTTCTTT.

This clonotype showed up just a few times. The chain joins TRBV4-1 to TRBJ2-3; D is ambiguous. V was pared by 0 bases and J by 1 base, with 8 bases between. Looked up from germline, CDR1 is MGHRA and CDR2 is YSYEKL. The CDR3 length is 15 residues. CDR3 in amino acids: CASSQDPLRTDTQYF. The CDR3 nucleotides read TGCGCCAGCAGCCAAGATCCCTTACGCACAGATACGCAGTATTTT.

This clonotype was observed many times. The rearrangement uses TRBV4-2 and TRBJ1-6; TRBD1 agrees at 7 bases. Germline lookup yields CDR1 LGHNA and CDR2 YNFKEQ. This CDR3 is 15 amino acids long. J lost 10 bases, V lost 0 bases, and 6 bases had no gene match. For the CDR3, the DNA is TGTGCCAGCAGCCAAGAACTCCCAGGGGGGTCACCCCTCCACTTT. Translated, it gives CASSQELPGGSPLHF.

The table lists this clonotype with a few counts. The CDR3 DNA is TGTGCCATCAGCGCAACGGGACAGTACAACCTGCTTCAAGAGACCCAGTACTTC. Protein product: CAISATGQYNLLQETQYF. The genes are TRBV10-3 and TRBJ2-5, with TRBD1 matching over 7 bases. This CDR3 spans 18 amino acids. Per the germline V gene, CDR1 is ENHRY and CDR2 is SYGVKD. J was trimmed by 2 bases and V by 6 bases; bases with no gene match: 18.

This clonotype appeared a few times. The rearrangement links TRBV11-2 to TRBJ2-7; TRBD2 might be the D (5 bases). The V and J ends lost 5 bases and 6 bases respectively, with 14 bases between them. The CDR3 loop spans 13 amino acids. CDR1 and CDR2 (germline): SGHAT, FQNNGV. CDR3 in amino acids: CASSLGLPGEQYF. In DNA, the CDR3 is TGTGCCAGCAGCCTCGGACTCCCCGGCGAGCAGTACTTC.